Following are 10 T cell receptor beta chains from one sample sequenced in a study of vaccination and CD4 T cells after COVID-19. Which antigens these TCRs recognize remains unknown. Cultured CD4+ T cell DNA was sequenced using the Oncomine TCR Beta short-read assay. TCRdb re-called the PCR reads with MiXCR, one entry per CDR3 protein. Among about 16,000 distinct CDR3 sequences, around 52% were seen once, and the ten largest hold 9.4%. Documented treatment: roughly 10-day PBMC culture with coronavirus spike peptide pools or control peptides (ViraFEST assay). Sequencing input: CD4+ T cells from blood, cultured in vitro. These receptors were collected from a human donor who had recovered from COVID-19.

This clonotype was counted between two and nine times. The chain employs TRBV7-8 and TRBJ2-5; D gene unclear. The CDR3 length is 16 residues. Germline lookup yields CDR1 SGHVS and CDR2 FQNEAQ. V shed 1 base and J shed 5 bases, with 17 bases lying between them. CDR3 loop: CASSLEGLLSEETQYF. In DNA form, the CDR3 reads TGTGCCAGCAGCTTAGAGGGCCTCTTGAGTGAGGAGACCCAGTACTTC.

This clonotype turned up a few times. The CDR3 nucleotides are TGTGCCAGCAGGCCGGGAGTCGGGGAGACCCAGTACTTC. Its protein is CASRPGVGETQYF. The V and J genes are TRBV6-1 and TRBJ2-5; TRBD2 might be the D (6 bases). The V gene lost 6 bases and the J gene lost 5 bases, with 13 bases spanning the gap. The CDR3 loop spans 13 amino acids. CDR1 is MNHNS, CDR2 SASEGT, per germline.

The rearrangement uses TRBV28 and TRBJ1-6; a possible D gene is TRBD1 (5 bases). V lost 3 bases and J 9 bases, leaving 12 bases between the germline ends. Germline CDR1 reads MDHEN; CDR2 reads SYDVKM. The CDR3 loop spans 14 amino acids. The CDR3 nucleotides read TGTGCCAGCAGTTTCACAGGTGATTCTTCACCCCTCCACTTT. Protein sequence: CASSFTGDSSPLHF.

The J gene is TRBJ2-3, the V gene TRBV27; 8 bases are shared with TRBD2. Germline V gene lookup returns CDR1 MNHEY and CDR2 SMNVEV (reference sequence). The trim removed 6 bases at V and 3 bases at J, leaving 14 bases unmatched. The CDR3 is 17 amino acids. The CDR3 DNA sequence: TGTGCCAGCAGCTACTTGCCAAGCGGGAGTGGAACAGATACGCAGTATTTT. Its protein is CASSYLPSGSGTDTQYF.

The V gene is TRBV15, the J gene TRBJ2-1; D remains ambiguous. The CDR3 extends over 13 amino acids. V shed 0 bases and J shed 10 bases, with 10 bases lying between them. The germline CDR1 and CDR2 sequences are LNHNV and YYDKDF (reference sequence). The CDR3 bases are TGTGCCACCAGCAGAGATCAACACCGGGAGCAGTTCTTC. Translated: CATSRDQHREQFF.

This clonotype was counted only a few times. The chain employs TRBV19 and TRBJ2-3; tentatively, D is TRBD1 or TRBD2 (6 bases each). Looked up from germline, CDR1 is LNHDA and CDR2 is SQIVND (reference sequence). The CDR3 consists of 17 residues. Trimming stripped 4 bases from V and 1 base from J, with 18 bases between. The CDR3 nucleotides are TGTGCCAGTAGTACCTCGCTGGGGGGCGGAGGCACAGATACGCAGTATTTT. Translated: CASSTSLGGGGTDTQYF.

The chain uses TRBV12-3 or TRBV12-4 and TRBJ1-5; TRBD1 matches at 9 bases. The trim removed 6 bases at V and 0 bases at J, leaving 12 bases unmatched. This CDR3 is 18 amino acids long. DNA of the CDR3: TGTGCCAGCAGCACGGGACAGGGTACGCTTTATAGCAATCAGCCCCAGCATTTT. It specifies CASSTGQGTLYSNQPQHF.

This chain uses TRBV11-3 with TRBJ2-1; no definite D call. Looked up from germline, CDR1 is SGHNT and CDR2 is YENEEA. The V and J ends lost 4 bases and 6 bases respectively, with 13 bases between them. The CDR3 runs 14 residues. In DNA, the CDR3 is TGTGCCAGCAGCTCTGTATCTATGGCCAATGAGCAGTTCTTC. It codes for CASSSVSMANEQFF.

The chain recombines TRBV6-2 or TRBV6-3 with TRBJ1-2, with a tentative D call TRBD1 (5 bases). This CDR3 is built from 13 residues. The V gene lost 6 bases and the J gene lost 4 bases, with 12 bases spanning the gap. Per the germline V gene, CDR1 is MNHEY and CDR2 is SVGEGT. This CDR3 is CASSRAGSYGYTF. As DNA, the CDR3 is TGTGCCAGCAGCAGGGCAGGTTCCTATGGCTACACCTTC.

The rearrangement uses TRBV2 and TRBJ2-1, with 9 bases matching TRBD1. CDR1 is SNHLY and CDR2 is FYNNEI in the germline V gene. The junction had 4 bases not matched to a gene; V was cut back by 5 bases and J by 2 bases. The CDR3 length is 15 residues. The DNA for the CDR3 is TGTGCCAGCAGTCCGGGACAGGGTACCTACAATGAGCAGTTCTTC. Its translation: CASSPGQGTYNEQFF.